This T cell receptor (beta chain) was found in a study of CD8 T cells in Susac syndrome. In regard to this clonotype: Its antigen is undetermined.

Study results and limitations: The number of individuals included in the study's TCR sequencing and HLA analysis was acknowledged as relatively small.

Trimming stripped 5 bases from V and 6 bases from J, with 26 bases between. The CDR3 runs to 16 residues. Germline assignment: CDR1 DFQATT and CDR2 SNEGSKA (reference sequence). Random hexamers primed reverse transcription of about 0.5 to 1 ug RNA. From the immunoSEQ multiplex PCR reads, TCRdb called clonotypes with MiXCR, one entry per CDR3 protein. The sample consists of 170,000 or so distinct CDR3 sequences, approximately 94% of them appearing once. The chain recombines TRBV20-1 with TRBJ2-7, with D tentatively TRBD1 (6 bases). This TCR derives from a human donor with Susac syndrome. Sequenced: CD4+ T cells from PBMCs. The CDR3 nucleotides read TGCAGTGCTGGGGGCTCGTCAGGGGCTGGTCTGGGCGAGCAGTACTTC. This sequence encodes CSAGGSSGAGLGEQYF.